These T cell receptor beta chains were read from a single sample in a study of shared clonotypes between healthy human individuals. TCRdb's table, derived via immunoSEQ multiplex PCR, lists solely in-frame clones and lacks some. The sample lists 900,000 to 1,200,000 clones, 75% to 85% occurring once. The sample taken for sequencing was memory CD4+ T cells from PBMCs. All receptors derive from a man aged 18 to 29 in good health. Some clones in this sample may be carry-over from other donors' samples. Each CDR3 is given with its conserved first and last residue. Each record gives: D gene, V gene, clone size, J gene, CDR3 protein, CDR3 DNA. A D gene is named only where the DNA matches it firmly. Where a row states a size, it is once, few, many or the class of an expanded clone; other rows omit it.

D gene: NA; V gene: TRBV5-4; clone size: NA; J gene: TRBJ2-3; CDR3 protein: CASSQVLAPYTQYF; CDR3 DNA: TGTGCCAGCAGTCAGGTATTAGCTCCGTATACGCAGTATTTT
D gene: NA; V gene: TRBV10-3; clone size: NA; J gene: TRBJ2-7; CDR3 protein: CAISDGDEQYF; CDR3 DNA: TGTGCCATCAGTGATGGGGACGAGCAGTACTTC
D gene: NA; V gene: TRBV28; clone size: NA; J gene: TRBJ2-7; CDR3 protein: CASSTTSSYEQYF; CDR3 DNA: TGTGCCAGCAGTACAACGTCTTCCTACGAGCAGTACTTC
D gene: NA; V gene: TRBV5-4; clone size: NA; J gene: TRBJ2-6; CDR3 protein: CASSQEGSGANVLTF; CDR3 DNA: TGTGCCAGCAGCCAAGAGGGCTCTGGGGCCAACGTCCTGACTTTC
D gene: NA; V gene: TRBV14; clone size: few; J gene: TRBJ1-1; CDR3 protein: CASSPSRASTEAFF; CDR3 DNA: TGTGCCAGCAGCCCTAGCAGGGCTTCCACCGAAGCTTTCTTT
D gene: TRBD1; V gene: TRBV4-1; clone size: NA; J gene: TRBJ2-6; CDR3 protein: CASSQDLFGTDSGANVLTF; CDR3 DNA: TGCGCCAGCAGCCAAGATTTATTCGGGACAGACTCTGGGGCCAACGTCCTGACTTTC
D gene: NA; V gene: TRBV7-2; clone size: NA; J gene: TRBJ2-5; CDR3 protein: CASSTDGRRGETQYF; CDR3 DNA: TGTGCCAGCAGCACAGACGGGCGTCGTGGAGAGACCCAGTACTTC
D gene: TRBD1; V gene: TRBV29-1; clone size: NA; J gene: TRBJ2-1; CDR3 protein: CSGGQGGNEQFF; CDR3 DNA: TGCAGCGGTGGACAGGGTGGGAATGAGCAGTTCTTC
D gene: NA; V gene: TRBV19; clone size: NA; J gene: TRBJ1-5; CDR3 protein: CASSIRQGSQPQHF; CDR3 DNA: TGTGCCAGTAGTATTCGGCAGGGCAGTCAGCCCCAGCATTTT
D gene: NA; V gene: TRBV7-9; clone size: once; J gene: TRBJ1-1; CDR3 protein: CASSLLVGEAFF; CDR3 DNA: TGTGCCAGCAGCTTATTGGTAGGGGAAGCTTTCTTT
D gene: NA; V gene: TRBV27; clone size: NA; J gene: TRBJ2-1; CDR3 protein: CASSLTGNEQFF; CDR3 DNA: TGTGCCAGCAGTTTAACCGGGAATGAGCAGTTCTTC
D gene: NA; V gene: TRBV11-2; clone size: few; J gene: TRBJ1-1; CDR3 protein: CASSLELPSGAFF; CDR3 DNA: TGTGCCAGCAGCTTAGAACTCCCTTCAGGAGCTTTCTTT
D gene: TRBD2; V gene: TRBV4-2; clone size: NA; J gene: TRBJ2-7; CDR3 protein: CASSQEYSAASGRAFEQYF; CDR3 DNA: TGTGCCAGCAGCCAAGAATATTCGGCGGCTAGCGGGAGGGCCTTCGAGCAGTACTTC
D gene: TRBD1; V gene: TRBV7-2; clone size: NA; J gene: TRBJ1-2; CDR3 protein: CASSLSIRDRGSYGYTF; CDR3 DNA: TGTGCCAGCAGCTTAAGCATCCGGGACAGGGGGAGTTATGGCTACACCTTC
D gene: NA; V gene: TRBV5-1; clone size: NA; J gene: TRBJ1-2; CDR3 protein: CASSLGDPGYGYTF; CDR3 DNA: TGCGCCAGCAGCTTGGGGGATCCAGGGTATGGCTACACCTTC
D gene: NA; V gene: TRBV5-8; clone size: NA; J gene: TRBJ2-1; CDR3 protein: CASIYDPYNEQFF; CDR3 DNA: TGTGCCAGCATCTACGACCCATACAATGAGCAGTTCTTC
D gene: NA; V gene: TRBV6-5; clone size: NA; J gene: TRBJ2-5; CDR3 protein: CASSNGLKETQYF; CDR3 DNA: TGTGCCAGCAGCAACGGACTAAAAGAGACCCAGTACTTC
D gene: TRBD1; V gene: TRBV28; clone size: NA; J gene: TRBJ1-2; CDR3 protein: CASSLTGDSVGYTF; CDR3 DNA: TGTGCCAGCAGTTTAACAGGGGATTCGGTGGGCTACACCTTC
D gene: TRBD2; V gene: TRBV7-2; clone size: NA; J gene: TRBJ2-3; CDR3 protein: CASSLYLADLTDTQYF; CDR3 DNA: TGTGCCAGCAGCCTATACCTAGCGGACCTCACAGATACGCAGTATTTT
D gene: NA; V gene: TRBV28; clone size: NA; J gene: TRBJ2-7; CDR3 protein: CASSLPTPRDSEQYF; CDR3 DNA: TGTGCCAGCAGTTTGCCGACCCCTCGGGATAGCGAGCAGTACTTC
D gene: NA; V gene: TRBV28; clone size: NA; J gene: TRBJ2-5; CDR3 protein: CASSPGLLGGKTQYF; CDR3 DNA: TGTGCCAGCAGCCCTGGGCTCTTAGGGGGGAAGACCCAGTACTTC
D gene: NA; V gene: TRBV18; clone size: NA; J gene: TRBJ1-5; CDR3 protein: CASSLASSSNQPQHF; CDR3 DNA: TGTGCCAGCTCACTGGCCAGTTCAAGCAATCAGCCCCAGCATTTT
D gene: TRBD1; V gene: TRBV6-6; clone size: NA; J gene: TRBJ2-5; CDR3 protein: CASTEGDRGRETQYF; CDR3 DNA: TGTGCCAGCACCGAGGGGGACAGGGGGCGGGAGACCCAGTACTTC
D gene: TRBD1; V gene: TRBV27; clone size: NA; J gene: TRBJ2-2; CDR3 protein: CASSYPGTGGFTGELFF; CDR3 DNA: TGTGCCAGCAGTTACCCCGGGACAGGGGGCTTCACCGGGGAGCTGTTTTTT
D gene: NA; V gene: TRBV30; clone size: NA; J gene: TRBJ1-4; CDR3 protein: CAWSLGSRGNEKLFF; CDR3 DNA: TGTGCCTGGAGTCTTGGGTCCCGGGGGAATGAAAAACTGTTTTTT
D gene: NA; V gene: TRBV23-1; clone size: NA; J gene: TRBJ1-1; CDR3 protein: CASSQWGLSGEAFF; CDR3 DNA: TGCGCCAGCAGTCAGTGGGGTCTCTCCGGTGAAGCTTTCTTT
D gene: NA; V gene: TRBV7-8; clone size: NA; J gene: TRBJ1-2; CDR3 protein: CASSLEGASPRDGYTF; CDR3 DNA: TGTGCCAGCAGCTTAGAAGGGGCCAGTCCCAGAGATGGCTACACCTTC
D gene: NA; V gene: TRBV6-5; clone size: NA; J gene: TRBJ1-2; CDR3 protein: CASRTRVYSGYTF; CDR3 DNA: TGTGCCAGCAGAACCAGGGTCTACTCTGGCTACACCTTC
D gene: NA; V gene: TRBV7-2; clone size: few; J gene: TRBJ2-5; CDR3 protein: CASSGRPDETQYF; CDR3 DNA: TGTGCCAGCAGCGGACGCCCCGATGAGACCCAGTACTTC
D gene: NA; V gene: TRBV21-1; clone size: NA; J gene: TRBJ2-7; CDR3 protein: CASSIPGPNDYEQYF; CDR3 DNA: TGTGCCAGCAGCATCCCCGGGCCAAACGACTACGAGCAGTACTTC
D gene: NA; V gene: TRBV4-1; clone size: few; J gene: TRBJ2-1; CDR3 protein: CASSRRDGGYNEQFF; CDR3 DNA: TGCGCCAGCAGCCGGCGGGATGGGGGGTACAATGAGCAGTTCTTC
D gene: NA; V gene: TRBV30; clone size: NA; J gene: TRBJ2-3; CDR3 protein: CAWSALGGGRGTQYF; CDR3 DNA: TGTGCCTGGAGTGCGCTAGGAGGAGGTCGCGGTACGCAGTATTTT
D gene: NA; V gene: TRBV5-1; clone size: many; J gene: TRBJ2-6; CDR3 protein: CASSLYPGVGANVLTF; CDR3 DNA: TGCGCCAGCAGCTTGTACCCAGGGGTTGGGGCCAACGTCCTGACTTTC
D gene: NA; V gene: TRBV6-1; clone size: NA; J gene: TRBJ2-1; CDR3 protein: CASSEQGGREGEQFF; CDR3 DNA: TGTGCCAGCAGTGAACAAGGAGGGCGCGAGGGTGAGCAGTTCTTC
D gene: NA; V gene: TRBV5-1; clone size: NA; J gene: TRBJ2-3; CDR3 protein: CASSSNGELTDSQYF; CDR3 DNA: TGCGCCAGCAGCAGTAATGGGGAGTTGACAGATTCGCAGTATTTT
D gene: NA; V gene: TRBV30; clone size: NA; J gene: TRBJ2-3; CDR3 protein: CAWSGGDTQYF; CDR3 DNA: TGTGCCTGGAGTGGTGGAGATACGCAGTATTTT
D gene: NA; V gene: TRBV28; clone size: NA; J gene: TRBJ2-7; CDR3 protein: CASADVGRTYEQYF; CDR3 DNA: TGTGCCAGCGCCGACGTAGGGCGGACCTACGAGCAGTACTTC
D gene: TRBD1; V gene: TRBV18; clone size: NA; J gene: TRBJ1-1; CDR3 protein: CASSPRQGGTEAFF; CDR3 DNA: TGTGCCAGCTCACCACGGCAGGGGGGCACTGAAGCTTTCTTT
D gene: NA; V gene: TRBV30; clone size: NA; J gene: TRBJ2-7; CDR3 protein: CAWSAAAGSAAF; CDR3 DNA: TGTGCCTGGAGTGCCGCCGCGGGATCCGCAGCCTTC
D gene: NA; V gene: TRBV5-8; clone size: NA; J gene: TRBJ1-2; CDR3 protein: CASSLTVANYGYTF; CDR3 DNA: TGTGCCAGCAGCTTAACAGTAGCTAACTATGGCTACACCTTC
D gene: TRBD2; V gene: TRBV6-1; clone size: NA; J gene: TRBJ2-1; CDR3 protein: CASGAPNSGRPQFF; CDR3 DNA: TGTGCCAGCGGTGCGCCCAATAGCGGGAGACCCCAGTTCTTC
D gene: NA; V gene: TRBV2; clone size: NA; J gene: TRBJ1-1; CDR3 protein: CASSDTGTEAFF; CDR3 DNA: TGTGCCAGCAGTGATACTGGGACTGAAGCTTTCTTT
D gene: NA; V gene: TRBV7-9; clone size: NA; J gene: TRBJ2-3; CDR3 protein: CASSQPGLINTDTQYF; CDR3 DNA: TGTGCCAGCAGCCAACCGGGACTGATTAACACAGATACGCAGTATTTT
D gene: NA; V gene: TRBV29-1; clone size: NA; J gene: TRBJ2-3; CDR3 protein: CSVAATRDTQYF; CDR3 DNA: TGCAGCGTTGCGGCTACGCGGGATACGCAGTATTTT
D gene: NA; V gene: TRBV9; clone size: NA; J gene: TRBJ1-2; CDR3 protein: CASSRDSSNYGYTF; CDR3 DNA: TGTGCCAGCTCGCGGGACTCTTCGAACTATGGCTACACCTTC
D gene: NA; V gene: TRBV11-2; clone size: NA; J gene: TRBJ1-2; CDR3 protein: CASSLDETSGYTF; CDR3 DNA: TGTGCCAGCAGCTTAGATGAAACGTCCGGCTACACCTTC
D gene: NA; V gene: TRBV5-4; clone size: NA; J gene: TRBJ1-1; CDR3 protein: CASSLGGALDTEAFF; CDR3 DNA: TGTGCCAGCAGCTTAGGGGGGGCATTGGACACTGAAGCTTTCTTT
D gene: NA; V gene: TRBV5-3; clone size: NA; J gene: TRBJ1-5; CDR3 protein: CARSLTGWGGGQPQHF; CDR3 DNA: TGTGCCAGAAGCTTGACAGGGTGGGGAGGGGGTCAGCCCCAGCATTTT